This entry describes one TCR beta chain. Its target is not known. 60 Vbeta and 13 Jbeta primers were used in PCR. Only in-frame clones appear in the TCRdb table, and some are missing; sequencing was by immunoSEQ multiplex PCR. The sample lists around 140,000 clones, 77% occurring once. This entry is derived from a study of cytomegalovirus exposure and HLA in healthy donors. At the level of the study: Of a few hundred genotyped donors, 81% clustered with self-reported Caucasian donors.

Germline CDR1 reads SEHNR; CDR2 reads FQNEAQ (reference sequence). V lost 1 base, J lost 4 bases, and 17 bases lay in between. There are 17 residues in the CDR3. Study findings and constraints: Solely CMV serostatus was available to characterize immune exposure. There was a cluster of highly shared sequence variants that was likely a sequencing artifact. For most TCR beta V segments, an earlier analysis put the productive rate at about 87% or about 30% of the time.

The receptor comes from a male donor in good health and CMV-seronegative. This rearrangement joins TRBV7-9 to TRBJ1-3; D is unclear. What was sequenced was PBMCs. CDR3: CASSLGIGRPEGNTIYF. The CDR3 DNA reads as TGTGCCAGCAGCTTAGGTATAGGCAGGCCCGAAGGAAACACCATATATTTT.